The 20 T cell receptor beta chains below all came from one sample that was sequenced in a study of cytomegalovirus exposure and HLA in healthy donors. Produced via immunoSEQ multiplex PCR; TCRdb's table is partial and in-frame only. The table lists under 75,000 clones, 85% to 95% of them singletons. The sequencing sample was made of PBMCs. The source of these receptors is a woman aged 18 to 35 in good health and CMV-seropositive.

This chain links TRBV4-2 with TRBJ2-6; maybe TRBD1 (6 bases). The germline V gene has CDR1 LGHNA and CDR2 YNFKEQ. Trimming pared 0 bases from V and 4 bases from J, leaving 10 bases between. The CDR3 runs 16 residues. This CDR3 is CASSQEEGVGANVLTF. CDR3 DNA sequence: TGTGCCAGCAGCCAAGAAGAGGGGGTGGGGGCCAACGTCCTGACTTTC.

The chain employs TRBV9 and TRBJ2-7; 7 bases fit TRBD2. CDR1 SGDLS and CDR2 YYNGEE come from the germline V gene. V shed 0 bases, J shed 2 bases, and the junction held 8 bases outside the gene matches. CDR3 length: 16 residues. For the CDR3, the DNA is TGTGCCAGCAGCGTAGGGGGAGGGTCGTTGCCCTACGAGCAGTACTTC. Residues: CASSVGGGSLPYEQYF.

J is TRBJ2-1 and V is TRBV28, with 7 bases matching TRBD2. The CDR3 runs 16 residues. The ends lost 9 bases at V and 6 bases at J; junction bases unmatched: 17. Germline CDR1 and CDR2: MDHEN and SYDVKM. As DNA, the CDR3 is TGTGCCAGTGCAATACCGGGGCGGGAGTTTTCCAATGAGCAGTTCTTC. Protein product: CASAIPGREFSNEQFF. Filled out from reference TRBV28 and TRBJ2-1, the complete variable domain reads DVKVTQSSRYLVKRTGEKVFLECVQDMDHENMFWYRQDPGLGLRLIYFSYDVKMKEKGDIPEGYSVSREKKERFSLILESASTNQTSMYLCASAIPGREFSNEQFFGPGTRLTVL.

Written as DNA, the CDR3 is TGTGCCAGCAGCTTAGGTCCTATACGGTATCAGCCCCAGCATTTT. Encoded protein: CASSLGPIRYQPQHF. The rearrangement uses TRBV7-9 and TRBJ1-5; D not certain. CDR1 and CDR2 from the germline V gene are SEHNR and FQNEAQ (reference sequence). The CDR3 is made up of 15 amino acids. V shed 1 base and J shed 5 bases, with 12 bases lying between them. Together with reference TRBV7-9 and TRBJ1-5, the CDR3 gives the full variable domain: DTGVSQNPRHKITKRGQNVTFRCDPISEHNRLYWYRQTLGQGPEFLTYFQNEAQLEKSRLLSDRFSAERPKGSFSTLEIQRTEQGDSAMYLCASSLGPIRYQPQHFGDGTRLSIL.

This clone appeared once. The chain employs TRBV20-1 and TRBJ2-5, with TRBD2 as a possible D gene (6 bases). V lost 7 bases and J lost 5, with 11 bases in between. Germline values: CDR1 DFQATT, CDR2 SNEGSKA (reference sequence). The CDR3 is made up of 11 amino acids. CDR3 sequence: CSVGGLETQYF. The CDR3, as DNA: TGCAGTGTTGGAGGGCTGGAGACCCAGTACTTC.

The genes are TRBV27 and TRBJ1-5; a possible D gene is TRBD1 (5 bases). Germline V gene lookup returns CDR1 MNHEY and CDR2 SMNVEV (reference sequence). This CDR3 has 15 amino acids. The germline V and J ends were trimmed by 5 bases and 1 base, with 12 bases remaining between them. The CDR3 DNA reads as TGTGCCAGCAGTCCCCGACAGACGAGCAATCAGCCCCAGCATTTT. It is translated as CASSPRQTSNQPQHF.

This clone was picked up one time. V usage is TRBV28 and J usage is TRBJ2-5, with D tentatively TRBD2 (6 bases). CDR3 size: 16 residues. Germline-derived CDR1 and CDR2 are MDHEN and SYDVKM. V was clipped by 7 bases and J by 5 bases, with 23 bases between them. The CDR3 sequence is CASTPGLRAGRETQYF. In DNA, the CDR3 is TGTGCCAGCACCCCAGGCTTGAGGGCAGGGAGGGAGACCCAGTACTTC.

J is TRBJ2-3 and V is TRBV7-3; no firm D call. Deletions cut 1 base from V and 4 bases from J, with 9 bases between. Germline values: CDR1 SGHTA, CDR2 FQGTGA. The CDR3 covers 14 residues. The CDR3 region is CASSLNFVADTQYF. The CDR3 bases are TGTGCCAGCAGCTTAAATTTTGTCGCAGATACGCAGTATTTT.

CDR3 amino acids: CASSGTGTGGETQYF. In DNA, the CDR3 is TGTGCCAGCAGCGGTACCGGGACAGGGGGAGAGACCCAGTACTTC. The gene calls are TRBV9 and TRBJ2-5; 11 positions agree with TRBD1. The J segment lost 4 bases and the V segment lost 3 bases, leaving 5 bases of the junction unmatched. CDR1 and CDR2 from the germline V gene are SGDLS and YYNGEE. The CDR3 sequence is 15 residues long.

The chain is built from TRBV2 and TRBJ1-4; the D gene is possibly TRBD1 (6 bases). With 4 bases removed from V and 6 bases from J, the gap between germline ends came to 12 bases. The germline V gene has CDR1 SNHLY and CDR2 FYNNEI. This CDR3 has 14 amino acids. The CDR3: CASSVTGRDEKLFF. CDR3 coding DNA: TGTGCCAGCAGTGTTACAGGGAGAGATGAAAAACTGTTTTTT.

The chain carries TRBV5-1 and TRBJ2-5, with TRBD2 as a possible D gene (6 bases). The CDR3 spans 15 residues. Germline loops: CDR1 SGHRS, CDR2 YFSETQ. V was cut by 6 bases and J by 3 bases, with 18 bases left in between. CDR3 sequence (DNA): TGCGCCAGCAACCTTCTGGGCGGGGAGGAAGAGACCCAGTACTTC. Its protein product is CASNLLGGEEETQYF.

CDR3 DNA sequence: TGTGCCAGCAGTTTACAGGGGAAGACCTCCTACGAGCAGTACTTC. Amino acids: CASSLQGKTSYEQYF. The V gene is TRBV27, the J gene TRBJ2-7, with D possibly TRBD1 on 6 matching bases. V lost 2 bases and J lost 0, with 11 bases in between. Germline CDR1 is MNHEY and CDR2 is SMNVEV (reference sequence). This CDR3 contains 15 residues.

The rearrangement uses TRBV4-1 and TRBJ2-1, with TRBD2 as a possible D gene (6 bases). V lost 0 bases to trimming and J lost 7 bases, with 13 bases between them. CDR3 length: 15 residues. Germline lookup yields CDR1 MGHRA and CDR2 YSYEKL. CDR3 nucleotides: TGCGCCAGCAGCCAAGATGGACGGGGGAATAATGAGCAGTTCTTC. Translated: CASSQDGRGNNEQFF.

V usage is TRBV7-2 and J usage is TRBJ1-2; D is undetermined. This CDR3 is built from 12 residues. Trimming stripped 7 bases from V and 5 bases from J, with 11 bases between. Germline CDR1 and CDR2: SGHTA and FQGNSA. This CDR3 is CASTRAGYGYTF. For the CDR3, the DNA is TGTGCCAGCACCCGGGCGGGTTATGGCTACACCTTC.

CDR3: CASRPDRYNQPQHF. CDR3 nucleotide sequence: TGTGCCAGCAGACCCGACAGGTACAATCAGCCCCAGCATTTT. The rearrangement links TRBV6-5 to TRBJ1-5; D is possibly TRBD1 (6 bases). V was trimmed by 6 bases and J by 3 bases, leaving 12 bases between them. Per germline, CDR1 MNHEY and CDR2 SVGAGI. This CDR3 has 14 residues.

This sequence joins TRBV14 and TRBJ2-1; perhaps TRBD2 as D (6 bases). The CDR3 is made up of 13 amino acids. The germline CDR1 and CDR2 sequences are SGHDN and FVKESK. Trimming stripped 8 bases from V and 10 bases from J, with 18 bases between. CDR3 in amino acids: CASGRAIRGEQFF. The DNA for the CDR3 is TGTGCCAGCGGCCGGGCAATCCGGGGGGAGCAGTTCTTC.

This clone showed up just a few times. The rearrangement uses TRBV11-2 and TRBJ2-1; D ambiguous. The V gene's germline CDR1 is SGHAT and CDR2 FQNNGV. Trimming pared 1 base from V and 0 bases from J, leaving 4 bases between. There are 14 residues in the CDR3. This chain's CDR3 is CASSLALSYNEQFF. The CDR3 region has the DNA TGTGCCAGCAGCTTAGCCCTCTCCTACAATGAGCAGTTCTTC.

The chain employs TRBV27 and TRBJ2-1; D uncertain. V was clipped by 5 bases and J by 5 bases, with 4 bases between them. The CDR3 has 11 residues. Germline-derived CDR1 and CDR2 are MNHEY and SMNVEV (reference sequence). This CDR3 reads CASSRNNEQFF. The CDR3 DNA sequence: TGTGCCAGCAGTCGTAACAATGAGCAGTTCTTC.

The chain couples TRBV28 to TRBJ2-2; D is possibly TRBD1 (6 bases). Germline values: CDR1 MDHEN, CDR2 SYDVKM. This CDR3 has 15 amino acids. Trimming removed 5 bases at V and 5 bases at J, with 15 bases between. The DNA of the CDR3 is TGTGCCAGCAGTACGCCAGGGGCTGGGACCGGGGAGCTGTTTTTT. This sequence encodes CASSTPGAGTGELFF.

The chain couples TRBV9 to TRBJ2-5, with TRBD1 matching 7 bases. The CDR3 covers 15 residues. Germline-derived CDR1 and CDR2 are SGDLS and YYNGEE. V lost 4 bases, J lost 5 bases, and 11 bases stayed unmatched. CDR3 amino acids: CASSYRQGVEETQYF. CDR3 bases: TGTGCCAGCAGCTACAGGCAGGGGGTGGAGGAGACCCAGTACTTC. The full variable domain, rest sourced from reference TRBV9 and TRBJ2-5, is DSGVTQTPKHLITATGQRVTLRCSPRSGDLSVYWYQQSLDQGLQFLIQYYNGEERAKGNILERFSAQQFPDLHSELNLSSLELGDSALYFCASSYRQGVEETQYFGPGTRLLVL.